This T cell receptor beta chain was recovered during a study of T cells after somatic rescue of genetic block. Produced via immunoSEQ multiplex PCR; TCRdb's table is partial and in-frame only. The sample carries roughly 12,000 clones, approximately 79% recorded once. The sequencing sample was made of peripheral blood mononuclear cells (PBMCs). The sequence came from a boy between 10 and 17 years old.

CDR3 DNA sequence: TGTGCCAGCAGGTTCACAGGGGGGTATGGCTACACCTTC. Translated: CASRFTGGYGYTF. The chain is built from TRBV5-6 and TRBJ1-2; 8 positions agree with TRBD1. Looked up from germline, CDR1 is SGHDT and CDR2 is YYEEEE. With V trimmed by 5 bases and J by 5 bases, 5 bases remained unmatched. The CDR3 consists of 13 residues.